Below, 22 T cell receptor beta chains from the same sample are listed, as sequenced in a study of cytomegalovirus exposure and HLA in healthy donors. Primers included in the PCR were 60 Vbeta and 13 Jbeta primers. The table came from immunoSEQ multiplex PCR; TCRdb's copy has only in-frame clones and leaves some out. The sample lists more than 90,000 clones; roughly 79% were seen once. Sequencing used PBMCs. The receptors derive from a man between 40 and 49 years old in good health and CMV-seronegative.

The chain couples TRBV6-5 to TRBJ2-5, with TRBD1 as a possible D gene (6 bases). Trimming pared 5 bases from V and 2 bases from J, leaving 15 bases between. The CDR3 sequence is 15 residues long. CDR1 is MNHEY and CDR2 is SVGAGI in the germline V gene. CDR3 protein: CASSNPPTGQETQYF. The CDR3, as DNA: TGTGCCAGCAGTAACCCCCCGACAGGTCAAGAGACCCAGTACTTC.

This chain links TRBV7-9 with TRBJ1-1; D is uncertain. Germline values: CDR1 SEHNR, CDR2 FQNEAQ (reference sequence). The CDR3 loop spans 14 amino acids. V shed 4 bases and J shed 1 base, with 10 bases lying between them. CDR3 residues: CASSSTRGNTEAFF. The CDR3 DNA is TGTGCCAGCAGCTCCACACGGGGGAACACTGAAGCTTTCTTT.

The rearrangement joins TRBV7-8 to TRBJ2-5; the D gene is possibly TRBD1 (6 bases). The J call may be in error: the DNA end matches TRBJ2-7 better. This CDR3 is 13 amino acids long. The germline V gene encodes CDR1 SGHVS and CDR2 FQNEAQ. DNA of the CDR3: TGTGCCAGCAGCTCTAACAGGGCCAACGAGCAGTACTTC. It encodes CASSSNRANEQYF.

The chain uses TRBV10-1 and TRBJ1-4; 7 bases line up with TRBD1. Trimming cost V 10 bases and J 8 bases; bases outside gene matches: 10. The CDR3 covers 13 residues. CDR1 and CDR2 (germline): WNHNN, SYGVQD (reference sequence). CDR3 in DNA: TGCGCCACCGTCGGGGACAGTATAGAAAAACTGTTTTTT. It specifies CATVGDSIEKLFF.

This clone was detected once. The CDR3 here is CASSLGVAGGVLHNEQFF. CDR3 DNA sequence: TGTGCCAGCAGCTTGGGAGTAGCGGGAGGGGTCCTTCACAATGAGCAGTTCTTC. This chain connects TRBV5-6 to TRBJ2-1, with 11 bases aligning to TRBD2. CDR1 and CDR2 from the germline V gene are SGHDT and YYEEEE. This CDR3 is 18 amino acids long. Germline trimming cut 0 bases from V and 5 bases from J; bases unmatched to any gene: 10.

The chain has TRBV18 and TRBJ1-3, with D maybe TRBD1 (5 bases). Per germline, CDR1 KGHSH and CDR2 LQKENI. V lost 3 bases, J lost 0 bases, and 24 bases lay in between. This CDR3 has 20 residues. The CDR3 DNA follows: TGTGCCAGCTCACCGTTACACAGGAGACCGGGAGTTAGCTCTGGAAACACCATATATTTT. Translating it yields CASSPLHRRPGVSSGNTIYF.

The chain uses TRBV2 and TRBJ1-6; the D gene is possibly TRBD1 (5 bases). V was trimmed by 3 bases and J by 8 bases, leaving 17 bases between them. Germline V lookup: CDR1 SNHLY, CDR2 FYNNEI. This CDR3 is built from 16 residues. The CDR3 spells CASSDPIQGVYSPLHF. The DNA of the CDR3 is TGTGCCAGCAGTGACCCGATCCAGGGCGTCTATTCACCCCTCCACTTT.

This chain connects TRBV27 to TRBJ2-2; the match to TRBD1 covers 10 bases. The CDR3 length is 16 residues. CDR1 is MNHEY, CDR2 SMNVEV, per germline (reference sequence). V shed 5 bases, J shed 4 bases, and the junction held 7 bases outside the gene matches. The CDR3, as DNA: TGTGCCAGCAGTCTGTCGGGACAGGGGATCACCGGGGAGCTGTTTTTT. Its translation: CASSLSGQGITGELFF.

This chain connects TRBV6-5 to TRBJ1-5; 8 nucleotides line up with TRBD1. This CDR3 contains 13 residues. Germline loops: CDR1 MNHEY, CDR2 SVGAGI. The junction had 1 base not matched to a gene; V was cut back by 5 bases and J by 4 bases. Written as DNA, the CDR3 is TGTGCCAGCAGTCGACAGGGGAATCAGCCCCAGCATTTT. Encoded protein: CASSRQGNQPQHF.

This chain uses TRBV11-3 with TRBJ2-1, with 7 bases fitting TRBD2. There are 16 residues in the CDR3. Unmatched junction bases numbered 10, after V lost 3 bases and J lost 5 bases. Germline-derived CDR1 and CDR2 are SGHNT and YENEEA. CDR3 loop: CASSFGLGGSDNEQFF. CDR3 DNA: TGTGCCAGCAGCTTTGGTTTAGGCGGGAGCGACAATGAGCAGTTCTTC.

The gene calls are TRBV27 and TRBJ1-5, with 9 bases that match TRBD1. Trimming at V came to 4 bases and at J to 2 bases, leaving 0 bases not matched to a gene. This CDR3 has 14 amino acids. Looked up from germline, CDR1 is MNHEY and CDR2 is SMNVEV (reference sequence). CDR3 DNA: TGTGCCAGCAGTTGGACAGGGGGCAATCAGCCCCAGCATTTT. This gives the protein CASSWTGGNQPQHF.

V is TRBV19 and J is TRBJ1-1, with 10 bases matching TRBD1. After removal of 5 bases from V and 4 bases from J, the junction contained 10 bases not matched to a gene. This CDR3 has 16 amino acids. In germline, CDR1 is LNHDA, CDR2 SQIVND (reference sequence). For the CDR3, the DNA is TGTGCCAGTAGTGCGCCGCTGGGACAGGGGAGCACTGAAGCTTTCTTT. This codes for CASSAPLGQGSTEAFF.

The rearrangement joins TRBV4-3 to TRBJ1-1; 8 nucleotides agree with TRBD1. The CDR3 length is 16 residues. Unmatched junction bases numbered 4, after V lost 0 bases and J lost 1 base. CDR1 LGHNA and CDR2 YSLEER come from the germline V gene. CDR3 in amino acids: CASSQDRDRWNTEAFF. In DNA, the CDR3 is TGCGCCAGCAGCCAAGATAGGGACAGGTGGAACACTGAAGCTTTCTTT.

This chain joins TRBV6-5 and TRBJ1-1; D is ambiguous. The ends were cut back, 7 bases at V and 3 bases at J, with 12 bases in the middle. Germline CDR1 and CDR2: MNHEY and SVGAGI. CDR3 size: 13 residues. CDR3 amino acids: CASNRRSDTEAFF. The DNA for the CDR3 is TGTGCCAGCAATCGCCGTTCAGACACTGAAGCTTTCTTT.

J is TRBJ1-2 and V is TRBV7-2, with D possibly matching TRBD1 (6 bases). CDR3 length: 16 amino acids. The ends were cut back, 5 bases at V and 0 bases at J, with 16 bases in the middle. Germline CDR1 SGHTA, CDR2 FQGNSA. The CDR3 nucleotides read TGTGCCAGCAGCCCCGGGCCGAGACAGGCTAACTATGGCTACACCTTC. Its translation is CASSPGPRQANYGYTF.

This clone was recorded only once. V gene TRBV4-3 combines with J gene TRBJ2-1; TRBD2 aligns across 11 bases. This CDR3 comprises 15 residues. Germline V gene sequence: CDR1 LGHNA, CDR2 YSLEER. J gave up 11 bases and V 1 base, and 7 bases lay outside the gene matches. In DNA, the CDR3 is TGCGCCAGCAGCCAAGTCCTAGCGGGAGGCGTCCAGCAGTTCTTC. The encoded protein is CASSQVLAGGVQQFF.

On this clone: Other DNA sequences from this sample encode an identical CDR3 as well. This chain uses TRBV6-1 with TRBJ2-5; D perhaps matches TRBD1 (6 bases). With 11 bases removed from V and 5 bases from J, the gap between germline ends came to 15 bases. Germline V gene sequence: CDR1 MNHNS, CDR2 SASEGT. The length of the CDR3 is 12 residues. The CDR3 nucleotides read TGTGCCCAGAATAGGGGGTGGGAGACCCAGTACTTC. It is translated as CAQNRGWETQYF.

The V call is TRBV5-4, the J call TRBJ2-7, with 8 bases matching TRBD1. V shed 3 bases, J shed 6 bases, and the junction held 14 bases outside the gene matches. CDR1 SGHNT and CDR2 YYREEE come from the germline V gene (reference sequence). This CDR3 contains 16 residues. The CDR3 region is CASSSRATGVTGEQYF. CDR3 nucleotide sequence: TGTGCCAGCAGCTCCCGTGCGACAGGGGTCACGGGCGAGCAGTACTTC.

The chain recombines TRBV7-2 with TRBJ2-1; TRBD2 matches at 11 bases. V dropped 0 bases and J dropped 5; count of bases not matched to a gene: 0. Germline CDR1 and CDR2: SGHTA and FQGNSA. CDR3 length: 15 amino acids. CDR3 amino acids: CASSLAGLADNEQFF. The CDR3 DNA reads as TGTGCCAGCAGCTTAGCGGGACTAGCGGACAATGAGCAGTTCTTC.

The chain carries TRBV6-1 and TRBJ1-2; no firm D call. Looked up from germline, CDR1 is MNHNS and CDR2 is SASEGT. The ends were cut back, 6 bases at V and 5 bases at J, with 19 bases in the middle. CDR3 size: 15 residues. The chain's CDR3 is CASRDLRTKNYGYTF. Written as DNA, the CDR3 is TGTGCCAGCAGGGACTTGCGAACGAAGAATTATGGCTACACCTTC.

The chain uses TRBV19 and TRBJ2-1; D perhaps matches TRBD2 (6 bases). The CDR3 consists of 12 residues. Germline CDR1 reads LNHDA; CDR2 reads SQIVND (reference sequence). With 4 bases removed from V and 15 bases from J, the gap between germline ends came to 16 bases. The CDR3 spells CASSTGLAEAFF. The CDR3 nucleotides are TGTGCCAGTAGTACGGGACTCGCGGAGGCGTTCTTC.

V gene TRBV27 combines with J gene TRBJ2-6; TRBD1 matches at 7 bases. Germline CDR1 MNHEY, CDR2 SMNVEV (reference sequence). The CDR3 is 20 amino acids. With 0 bases clipped from V and 0 bases from J, the junction kept 11 bases outside the gene matches. In DNA form, the CDR3 reads TGTGCCAGCAGTTTATCGTTATGGGACAGCGCAGTCTCTGGGGCCAACGTCCTGACTTTC. Protein: CASSLSLWDSAVSGANVLTF.